Given below is one TCR beta chain in context. Those who donated were healthy HIV-negative adults, with no recent acute infections or vaccinations reported. Only in-frame clones appear in the TCRdb table, and some are missing; sequencing was by immunoSEQ multiplex PCR. The sample records about 1.5 million clones, roughly 95% being singletons. Trimming at V came to 2 bases and at J to 2 bases, leaving 15 bases not matched to a gene. The CDR3 covers 20 residues. Germline CDR1 reads SGHRS; CDR2 reads YFSETQ. This record belongs to a study of shared clonotypes between healthy human individuals. Study-level background: CD8 memory received one plate per donor, CD8 naive two, CD4 memory three and CD4 naive three.

The source material was naive CD4+ T cells sorted from blood. Stated subset: CD45RA+ positively selected. The sequence came from a man aged 30 to 45 in good health. The chain has TRBV5-1 and TRBJ2-7; 14 positions agree with TRBD2. In nucleotides, the CDR3 is TGCGCCAGCAGCTTATTGCCGGGACTAGCGGGAGTGAGTCCGGCCTACGAGCAGTACTTC. This encodes CASSLLPGLAGVSPAYEQYF.